This T cell receptor (beta chain) was recovered during a study of T cell responses to AZD1222 COVID-19 vaccine. Study-wide results and caveats: A mostly white British donor set with more females was recruited, and clonal diversity was possibly underestimated.

The CDR3 is 14 residues long. CDR1 is MNHNS, CDR2 SASEGT, per germline. Trimming pared 3 bases from V and 3 bases from J, leaving 11 bases between. TCRdb's copy holds only in-frame clones and misses some; the assay was immunoSEQ multiplex PCR. Among 150,000 to 200,000 clones listed, about 87% were seen once. Comment on this clone: What it binds is unknown.

This sample comprised peripheral blood, obtained on day 0 of MenACWY control vaccination. This chain links TRBV6-1 with TRBJ1-1; D remains ambiguous. The sequence derives from an adult in good health. This CDR3 reads CASSEVGDHTEAFF. In DNA, the CDR3 is TGTGCCAGCAGTGAGGTCGGGGATCACACTGAAGCTTTCTTT.